A selection of T cell receptor beta chains follows, all from one sample in a study of blood T cell repertoires in COVID-19. TCRdb's table, derived via immunoSEQ multiplex PCR, lists solely in-frame clones and lacks some. The table has around 150,000 clones, about 85% seen once. Sequenced: peripheral blood. Receptors were obtained from a man aged 35-49 years with acute or convalescent COVID-19. Both conserved end residues are part of each CDR3. The D gene is left open where the match is weak. Clone size is shown for a subset of rows, as once, few, many or a class of expanded clone.

j_call clone_size d_call v_call cdr3_aa cdr3_nt
TRBJ1-2 NA NA TRBV7-3 CASSLGGTGPNYGYTF TGTGCCAGCAGCTTAGGGGGGACCGGGCCTAACTATGGCTACACCTTC
TRBJ2-3 NA NA TRBV11-2 CASSLASLSTDTQYF TGTGCCAGCAGCTTAGCATCACTGAGCACAGATACGCAGTATTTT
TRBJ1-3 few NA TRBV5-1 CASSEWVGAGNTIYF TGCGCCAGCAGCGAGTGGGTCGGGGCTGGAAACACCATATATTTT
TRBJ2-7 NA NA TRBV2 CASSGRLYEQYF TGTGCCAGCAGTGGTCGTCTCTACGAGCAGTACTTC
TRBJ1-6 few NA TRBV4-1 CASRPFTGSSYNSPLHF TGCGCCAGCCGGCCTTTCACAGGGAGCTCCTATAATTCACCCCTCCACTTT
TRBJ1-4 NA TRBD1 TRBV13 CASRSDRGEKLFF TGTGCCAGCAGGTCAGACAGGGGTGAAAAACTGTTTTTT
TRBJ2-1 NA TRBD1 TRBV11-3 CASSLGDRGDNEQFF TGTGCCAGCAGCTTGGGAGACAGGGGCGACAATGAGCAGTTCTTC
TRBJ1-1 NA NA TRBV3-1/TRBV3-2 CASSPYGENTEAFF TGTGCCAGCAGCCCGTACGGGGAGAACACTGAAGCTTTCTTT
TRBJ1-2 NA NA TRBV10-3 CAISESTGAMYGYTF TGTGCCATCAGTGAGTCGACAGGAGCTATGTATGGCTACACCTTC
TRBJ2-5 NA NA TRBV7-7 CASSQNSGMETQYF TGTGCCAGCAGCCAGAACTCGGGAATGGAGACCCAGTACTTC
TRBJ1-2 NA NA TRBV5-8 CASSRGVLVYGYTF TGTGCCAGCAGCCGCGGGGTTCTCGTCTATGGCTACACCTTC
TRBJ1-2 few TRBD1 TRBV6-5 CASSGRGDRERYTF TGTGCCAGCAGCGGGAGGGGGGACAGGGAACGCTACACCTTC
TRBJ2-2 NA NA TRBV11-2 CASSFGMNTGELFF TGTGCCAGCAGCTTCGGGATGAACACCGGGGAGCTGTTTTTT
TRBJ2-2 NA NA TRBV28 CASSVAGELFF TGTGCCAGCAGTGTAGCCGGGGAGCTGTTTTTT
TRBJ1-1 few NA TRBV7-2 CASSLSPGAEAFF TGTGCCAGCAGCTTATCCCCGGGGGCTGAAGCTTTCTTT
TRBJ2-3 NA NA TRBV5-4 CASSGQGISTDTQYF TGTGCCAGCAGCGGTCAGGGTATTAGCACAGATACGCAGTATTTT
TRBJ1-2 once NA TRBV5-6 CASRGGAYGYTF TGTGCCAGCAGAGGGGGGGCGTATGGCTACACCTTC
TRBJ2-3 NA NA TRBV9 CASSVGGSGTDTQYF TGTGCCAGCAGCGTAGGAGGGAGCGGCACAGATACGCAGTATTTT
TRBJ2-1 NA TRBD2 TRBV19 CASSISGGTYNEQFF TGTGCCAGTAGTATTAGCGGGGGAACATACAATGAGCAGTTCTTC
TRBJ1-3 NA NA TRBV9 CASSVEAAGLGYGNTIYF TGTGCCAGCAGCGTAGAGGCCGCAGGGTTGGGGTATGGAAACACCATATATTTT
TRBJ2-7 NA NA TRBV7-2 CASTTSVRVSYEQYF TGTGCCAGCACAACATCGGTACGGGTATCCTACGAGCAGTACTTC
TRBJ1-1 NA NA TRBV28 CASSLATANTEAFF TGTGCCAGCAGTTTAGCGACAGCGAACACTGAAGCTTTCTTT
TRBJ1-1 NA TRBD1 TRBV29-1 CSAEGQRAFF TGCAGCGCCGAGGGACAGAGAGCTTTCTTT
TRBJ2-2 NA TRBD2 TRBV7-2 CASSPTLAGAPDSGELFF TGTGCCAGCAGCCCAACCTTAGCGGGGGCCCCGGATAGCGGGGAGCTGTTTTTT
TRBJ1-5 NA NA TRBV24-1 CATNRGWGQPQHF TGTGCCACCAATAGGGGTTGGGGTCAGCCCCAGCATTTT
TRBJ1-4 NA NA TRBV12-3/TRBV12-4 CASSDSLRQKLFF TGTGCCAGCAGTGACAGTTTACGGCAAAAACTGTTTTTT
TRBJ1-1 few TRBD1 TRBV5-4 CASRPGGGTEAFF TGTGCCAGCAGACCAGGGGGCGGCACTGAAGCTTTCTTT
TRBJ1-1 NA TRBD1 TRBV5-1 CASSGGQGMVLTEAFF TGCGCCAGCAGCGGGGGACAGGGAATGGTGTTAACTGAAGCTTTCTTT
TRBJ1-6 NA TRBD1 TRBV4-1 CASSQVLPGQGDSPLHF TGCGCCAGCAGCCAAGTCCTCCCGGGACAGGGGGATTCACCCCTCCACTTT
TRBJ1-2 NA NA TRBV19 CASSSRQQGINGYTF TGTGCCAGTAGTTCCCGCCAACAGGGAATTAATGGCTACACCTTC
TRBJ1-2 NA NA TRBV5-1 CASSLVVTANYGYTF TGCGCCAGCAGCTTGGTGGTGACAGCTAACTATGGCTACACCTTC
TRBJ1-2 once NA TRBV4-1 CASSQDLAAGLYGYTF TGCGCCAGCAGCCAAGATTTGGCGGCAGGGCTTTATGGCTACACCTTC
TRBJ1-1 NA TRBD1 TRBV7-9 CASSLSDRGRITEAFF TGTGCCAGCAGCTTATCGGACAGGGGGCGCATCACTGAAGCTTTCTTT
TRBJ2-7 NA TRBD1 TRBV5-1 CASSRTGNYEQYF TGCGCCAGCTCAAGGACAGGGAATTACGAGCAGTACTTC
TRBJ1-3 NA TRBD1 TRBV5-1 CASSLLGGSGNTIYF TGCGCCAGCAGCTTGCTAGGGGGCAGCGGAAACACCATATATTTT
TRBJ2-7 NA TRBD1 TRBV6-2/TRBV6-3 CASSPQGQAREQYF TGTGCCAGCAGTCCACAGGGACAGGCGAGAGAGCAGTACTTC
TRBJ2-1 NA TRBD1 TRBV5-5 CASSLIGQGIPNEQFF TGTGCCAGCAGCTTGATAGGACAGGGGATCCCCAATGAGCAGTTCTTC
TRBJ2-2 NA TRBD1 TRBV6-2/TRBV6-3 CASSFDRGSNTGELFF TGTGCCAGCAGTTTCGACAGGGGGTCCAACACCGGGGAGCTGTTTTTT